The rows below give T cell receptor beta chains drawn from one sample of a study of a mutant IDH1 vaccine in newly diagnosed glioma. Their recognized antigens are unknown. TCRdb's copy holds only in-frame clones and misses some; the assay was immunoSEQ multiplex PCR. Of around 54,000 clones detected, under 85% appear once; the ten largest clones hold more than 3%. The sample was PBMCs, taken from a glioma patient whose treatment included an IDH1 peptide vaccine. Source of these receptors: a woman between 45 and 65 years old with glioma. The CDR3 runs from the conserved cysteine through the conserved F or W.

v_call,cdr3_aa
TRBV27,CASGYRDRGREQYF
TRBV18,CASSPRGPYEQYF
TRBV9,CASSVAGATNTGELFF
TRBV5-1,CASSSFDYSYEQYF
TRBV7-6,CASSLGAERNTEAFF
TRBV7-6,CASSPQGNYGYTF
TRBV27,CASSPGGYMLGQPQHF
TRBV7-9,CASGRRGFSYEQYF
TRBV5-1,CASSLAGAETQYF
TRBV30,CAWSVKGPGGGQPQHF
TRBV6-5,CASSSGRRNAEAFF
TRBV2,CASRTSPLGWNTIASNQPQHF
TRBV4-2,CASSQDLSGPSGNTIYF
TRBV9,CASSVDGYSTGELFF
TRBV7-9,CASSLGRVAYGYTF
TRBV7-3,CASSLHSATEAFF
TRBV5-1,CASSVTTDTQYF
TRBV2,CASSATTGYQPQHF
TRBV29-1,CSGQGPTNEKLFF
TRBV14,CASSETLAQPQHF
TRBV5-6,CASSKMGGNTIYF
TRBV9,CASSENPVVGPGAGEQYF
TRBV9,CASSVSGGGYQETQYF
TRBV9,CASSVTGGGGTGELFF
TRBV2,CASSGDRGASGELFF
TRBV4-1,CASSRVGSSYEQYF
TRBV5-5,CASSGEGQGAYEQYF
TRBV9,CASSVFKGRTDTQYF
TRBV5-1,CASRGLPNTEAFF